Included here is one T cell receptor beta chain sequence, with context. This clonotype turned up a few times. The target of this receptor is not known. Base qualities are missing; no much larger clone stands one base away. As encoded in the germline V gene, CDR1 is SQVTM while CDR2 is ANQGSEA. Including the terminal cysteine and phenylalanine, the CDR3 comprises 9 residues. This entry keeps only the CDR3 DNA: 27 bases, framed from base 1. V loses 4 bases, J loses 6 bases, and the germline ends lie 3 bases apart. TCR beta repertoires were profiled from peripheral blood of about a dozen young patients with multiple sclerosis to demonstrate the VDJtools post-analysis software. The patients with multiple sclerosis were children and adolescents between 6 and 15 years of age. This entry comes from a study of post-analysis software for immune sequencing data (dated by TCRdb to 2013 to 2016). Concerning the study at large: Recorded disease courses included relapsing-remitting, secondary progressive and progressive-relapsing multiple sclerosis, with some patients lacking subtype annotation. The patient repertoires were set against 10 or so previously published healthy control repertoires from donors whose ages ranged from 6 to 25 years. A subset of samples was prepared in parallel using single-end sample barcoding, then pooled and co-amplified after Illumina adapter ligation.

Library prep was done by PCR. This sample was sequenced with an Illumina HiSeq 2500. To reduce PCR and sequencing biases, unique molecular identifiers were incorporated into the TCR beta cDNA libraries. Approximately 500,000 cDNA molecules were obtained per 1 to 10 million input T cells, so each molecule approximated one T cell. The patient libraries were prepared and sequenced with the same protocol used for the earlier healthy control dataset. Samples belonging to the same batch were prepared together, multiplexed and sequenced on a shared HiSeq lane. The study's processing was this. MIGEC handled the raw barcoded reads, throwing out single-read molecular identifier groups before consensus assembly and CDR3 extraction. VDJtools was used for post-analysis of the clonotype tables, with diversity normalized by down-sampling every dataset to the smallest sample size. In repertoire overlap clustering, CDR3 amino acid sequences, but not nucleotide sequences, were matched to correct batch-related cross-sample contamination. TCRdb passed the public sequencing reads through fastp at Q25 and MiXCR, retaining productive beta sequences. Identical CDR3 proteins give one entry, which carries the most common genes and DNA. TCRdb's processing, not the study's, gives the V and J calls here. Here the sample has around 700,000 distinct CDR3 sequences; approximately 60% occur a single time. Of the sample, about 11% falls within the top ten clones.

Overall study outcomes, separate from this receptor: Strong co-clustering of samples prepared in the same batch was shown by direct clustering with F measure, prompting a batch-effect correction. Compared with controls, multiple sclerosis patients had significantly lower normalized Chao1 diversity, a finding suggesting substantial peripheral T-cell clonal expansion. Significantly higher frequencies in patients than in controls were found for five or six TRBV segments, including TRBV5-6, TRBV5-1 and TRBV20-1. The multiple sclerosis patient group was slightly younger than the control group.

The sequence derives from a girl aged 2-9 years with multiple sclerosis. The chain employs TRBV29-1 and TRBJ2-5, with the D gene not confidently named. Sequencing was done on a sample of blood. The CDR3 here reads CSVGKTQYF. Read as DNA, the sequence is TGCAGCGTTGGCAAGACCCAGTACTTC.